This T cell receptor (beta chain) emerged from a study of shared clonotypes between healthy human individuals. The CDR3 contains 15 residues. Trimming removed 1 base from V and 5 bases from J; junction bases left unmatched: 5. CDR1 and CDR2 (germline): SEHNR, FQNEAQ (reference sequence). Several immunoSEQ plates held equal portions of the genomic DNA taken from each subset. In the study's own analysis: ImmunoSEQ supplied junction-only sequences lacking quality scores, so filtering was different. TCRdb's table, derived via immunoSEQ multiplex PCR, lists solely in-frame clones and lacks some. Clone size and V and J calls were adopted from that table, with D and trimming inferred from the DNA. The sample yields roughly 650,000 clones, roughly 97% seen once.

Sequencing was performed on naive CD4+ T cells sorted from blood. The sample's subset: CD45RA+ positively selected. V and J are TRBV7-9 and TRBJ2-5; 9 nucleotides match TRBD1. This sequence was found in a woman between 25 and 40 years old in good health. CDR3 amino acids: CASSLGTGVRETQYF. The CDR3 DNA sequence: TGTGCCAGCAGCTTAGGGACAGGGGTTCGGGAGACCCAGTACTTC.